Following are 30 T cell receptor beta chains from one sample sequenced in a study of radiation and T cells in renal cell carcinoma. The assay was immunoSEQ multiplex PCR, and TCRdb's table has in-frame clones only and misses some. The data contain 95,000 to 150,000 clones, approximately 78% of them singletons. Time point meaning: baseline pretreatment blood. Indicated treatment: 15 Gy SBRT to primary tumor, nephrectomy 4 weeks later. This specimen was blood, taken from a patient whose treatment included radiotherapy and nephrectomy. All receptors derive from a woman in her sixties or seventies with renal cell carcinoma.

The chain is built from TRBV27 and TRBJ2-3, with 11 bases fitting TRBD2. CDR3 size: 16 residues. In germline, CDR1 is MNHEY, CDR2 SMNVEV (reference sequence). V lost 5 bases to trimming and J lost 5 bases; unmatched junction nucleotides: 9. CDR3 bases: TGTGCCAGCAGTCAAACTAGCGGGAGAACGCTAGATACGCAGTATTTT. This sequence encodes CASSQTSGRTLDTQYF.

This sequence joins TRBV5-1 and TRBJ1-1; a weak D match, TRBD1 (6 bases). Germline CDR1 reads SGHRS; CDR2 reads YFSETQ. CDR3 length: 13 residues. Trimming removed 2 bases at V and 4 bases at J, with 9 bases between. The CDR3 nucleotides read TGCGCCAGCAGCTTATGGACAGTCACTGAAGCTTTCTTT. This sequence encodes CASSLWTVTEAFF. Together with reference TRBV5-1 and TRBJ1-1, the CDR3 gives the full variable domain: KAGVTQTPRYLIKTRGQQVTLSCSPISGHRSVSWYQQTPGQGLQFLFEYFSETQRNKGNFPGRFSGRQFSNSRSEMNVSTLELGDSALYLCASSLWTVTEAFFGQGTRLTVV.

This clone appeared a few times. The genes are TRBV28 and TRBJ1-6; D is unresolved. The CDR3 has 15 residues. V was pared by 1 base and J by 8 bases, with 12 bases between. CDR1 is MDHEN and CDR2 is SYDVKM in the germline V gene. The CDR3 DNA is TGTGCCAGCAGTTTATTGGGTCAGCTCCATTCACCCCTCCACTTT. Amino acids: CASSLLGQLHSPLHF.

This clone was seen once. The genes are TRBV9 and TRBJ2-2; weak D call: TRBD2 (6 bases). Trimming took off 6 bases at V and 8 bases at J, with 17 bases between the two ends. CDR1 is SGDLS and CDR2 is YYNGEE in the germline V gene. This CDR3 has 14 residues. The CDR3 DNA reads TGTGCCAGCAAGCCGCAGGCGGGGCCTGGGGAGCTGTTTTTT. Residues: CASKPQAGPGELFF.

The V call is TRBV5-1, the J call TRBJ1-1; 8 bases agree with TRBD1. The CDR3 runs to 13 residues. V was clipped by 4 bases and J by 4 bases; unmatched bases: 3. Germline CDR1 SGHRS, CDR2 YFSETQ. The DNA of the CDR3 is TGCGCCAGCAGCGCAACAGGGGGCACTGAAGCTTTCTTT. It codes for CASSATGGTEAFF.

This rearrangement joins TRBV6-1 to TRBJ2-3, with 11 bases lining up with TRBD2. Trimming cost V 4 bases and J 3 bases; bases outside gene matches: 3. CDR1 and CDR2 (germline): MNHNS, SASEGT. This CDR3 comprises 15 residues. As DNA, the CDR3 is TGTGCCAGCAGTGCGGGACTAGCGGAGACAGATACGCAGTATTTT. It yields the protein CASSAGLAETDTQYF.

This chain links TRBV6-5 with TRBJ2-3; 9 nucleotides align to TRBD1. Germline assignment: CDR1 MNHEY and CDR2 SVGAGI. Trimming took 5 bases from V and 3 from J; bases not matched to a gene: 0. CDR3 length: 13 residues. The DNA of the CDR3 is TGTGCCAGCAGTGGACAGGGGACAGATACGCAGTATTTT. Its protein is CASSGQGTDTQYF.

The chain has TRBV2 and TRBJ1-3; no clear D. The CDR3 consists of 14 residues. Germline CDR1 SNHLY, CDR2 FYNNEI. V was clipped by 8 bases and J by 0 bases, with 11 bases between them. The CDR3 loop reads CASGRTFSGNTIYF. The CDR3 nucleotides read TGTGCCAGCGGGCGGACTTTCTCTGGAAACACCATATATTTT.

V and J are TRBV5-6 and TRBJ1-6, with TRBD1 matching 7 bases. The CDR3 has 15 residues. The germline CDR1 and CDR2 sequences are SGHDT and YYEEEE. V lost 3 bases and J lost 10; bases outside the gene matches: 10. CDR3 sequence reads: CASSYIDRAVSPLHF. The CDR3 bases are TGTGCCAGCAGCTACATAGACAGGGCGGTGTCACCCCTCCACTTT.

This clone was seen a single time. The V call is TRBV9, the J call TRBJ1-1; no clear D gene. The CDR3 sequence is 14 residues long. Germline loops: CDR1 SGDLS, CDR2 YYNGEE. The V gene lost 0 bases and the J gene lost 0 bases, with 6 bases spanning the gap. This CDR3 reads CASSVDRLNTEAFF. The CDR3 bases are TGTGCCAGCAGCGTAGATAGGTTGAACACTGAAGCTTTCTTT.

The V gene is TRBV7-3, the J gene TRBJ2-7; the match to TRBD2 covers 13 bases. V lost 5 bases and J lost 2; bases outside the gene matches: 3. The germline V gene has CDR1 SGHTA and CDR2 FQGTGA. This CDR3 has 15 residues. The CDR3 DNA reads TGTGCCAGCAGCACGGGACTAGCGGGGCCCTACGAGCAGTACTTC. Protein: CASSTGLAGPYEQYF.

V is TRBV11-2 and J is TRBJ2-1, with unresolved D. CDR3 size: 14 residues. Trimming pared 1 base from V and 3 bases from J, leaving 7 bases between. Per germline, CDR1 SGHAT and CDR2 FQNNGV. The CDR3 protein is CASSLVSGYNEQFF. CDR3 sequence (DNA): TGTGCCAGCAGCTTAGTGTCTGGCTACAATGAGCAGTTCTTC.

This clone was observed a few times. The chain recombines TRBV30 with TRBJ1-2; D unresolved. Germline assignment: CDR1 GTSNPN and CDR2 SVGIG (reference sequence). This CDR3 has 13 residues. V was clipped by 5 bases and J by 8 bases, with 18 bases between them. The CDR3 is CAWETIGRGGYTF. The CDR3 DNA sequence: TGTGCCTGGGAGACTATTGGGAGAGGAGGCTACACCTTC.

V is TRBV19 and J is TRBJ2-7; D not resolved. V lost 6 bases and J 0 bases, leaving 15 bases between the germline ends. Looked up from germline, CDR1 is LNHDA and CDR2 is SQIVND (reference sequence). This CDR3 contains 15 residues. The CDR3 nucleotides read TGTGCCAGTAGCCCGACCGGTCTTGTCTCCTACGAGCAGTACTTC. It is translated as CASSPTGLVSYEQYF.

The chain has TRBV11-3 and TRBJ2-5; possibly TRBD1 or TRBD2 for D (5 bases each). Trimming shortened V by 1 base and J by 5 bases, and 14 bases separated the two germline ends. Germline V gives CDR1 SGHNT, CDR2 YENEEA. The CDR3 is 15 residues long. Written as DNA, the CDR3 is TGTGCCAGCAGCTTAGGGTCCTGGGACGGGGAGACCCAGTACTTC. It encodes CASSLGSWDGETQYF.

This chain links TRBV28 with TRBJ1-2; the match to TRBD1 covers 9 bases. J was trimmed by 4 bases and V by 6 bases; bases with no gene match: 3. The CDR3 is 13 amino acids. Germline assignment: CDR1 MDHEN and CDR2 SYDVKM. The CDR3 here is CASRPGQGYGYTF. DNA for the CDR3: TGTGCCAGCAGGCCGGGACAGGGCTATGGCTACACCTTC.

The chain employs TRBV4-3 and TRBJ1-1; 9 bases fit TRBD1. V gave up 0 bases and J gave up 3 bases; unmatched junction bases: 5. Germline V gene data show CDR1 as LGHNA and CDR2 as YSLEER. The CDR3 covers 16 residues. The CDR3 DNA is TGCGCCAGCAGCCAAGATAGGGACAGGGCTGACACTGAAGCTTTCTTT. Its translation is CASSQDRDRADTEAFF.

In its sample, this clone was seen once. V is TRBV7-9 and J is TRBJ2-7; D unclear. The V end lost 0 bases, the J end lost 3 bases, and 12 bases lay between the germline ends. The germline V gene encodes CDR1 SEHNR and CDR2 FQNEAQ (reference sequence). CDR3 length: 15 amino acids. CDR3 region: CASSLAQGIFYEQYF. CDR3 bases: TGTGCCAGCAGCTTAGCACAAGGTATCTTCTACGAGCAGTACTTC.

This chain connects TRBV28 to TRBJ2-7, with unresolved D. The V end lost 4 bases, the J end lost 2 bases, and 18 bases lay between the germline ends. This CDR3 has 16 amino acids. The germline V gene encodes CDR1 MDHEN and CDR2 SYDVKM. CDR3 DNA: TGTGCCAGCAGTTGGCCTCGGGTAGCCCCCACCTACGAGCAGTACTTC. As protein: CASSWPRVAPTYEQYF.

V is TRBV5-1 and J is TRBJ1-2, with 7 bases lining up with TRBD1. Per the germline V gene, CDR1 is SGHRS and CDR2 is YFSETQ. The length of the CDR3 is 15 residues. V was pared by 4 bases and J by 0 bases, with 6 bases of the junction left unmatched. The CDR3 region is CASSLGTATNYGYTF. CDR3 bases: TGCGCCAGCAGCCTCGGGACAGCCACTAACTATGGCTACACCTTC.

J is TRBJ1-1 and V is TRBV1; the D segment call TRBD1 is taken from the table without a DNA check. TRBV1 is annotated as a pseudogene. The CDR3 sequence is 18 residues long. The CDR3 is CTSSQLYWTGEENTEAFF. The CDR3 DNA reads TGCACCAGCAGCCAATTATACTGGACAGGGGAAGAAAACACTGAAGCTTTCTTT.

This rearrangement joins TRBV19 to TRBJ2-7; TRBD1 aligns across 7 bases. J was trimmed by 3 bases and V by 1 base; bases with no gene match: 6. The germline gives CDR1 LNHDA, CDR2 SQIVND (reference sequence). The CDR3 length is 15 residues. This CDR3 is CASSIAGTADYEQYF. CDR3 sequence (DNA): TGTGCCAGTAGTATAGCCGGGACAGCCGACTACGAGCAGTACTTC.

The chain employs TRBV6-5 and TRBJ2-6; 7 bases are shared with TRBD2. Unmatched junction bases numbered 2, after V lost 4 bases and J lost 2 bases. This CDR3 is built from 15 residues. CDR1 and CDR2 (germline): MNHEY, SVGAGI. The CDR3 region is CASSWGGAGANVLTF. Here the CDR3 DNA reads TGTGCCAGCAGTTGGGGGGGTGCTGGGGCCAACGTCCTGACTTTC.

The genes are TRBV19 and TRBJ2-2, with 9 positions matching TRBD1. The V gene's germline CDR1 is LNHDA and CDR2 SQIVND (reference sequence). This CDR3 has 15 amino acids. J lost 5 bases, V lost 7 bases, and 8 bases had no gene match. Written as DNA, the CDR3 is TGTGCCAGTACCTCGGGACAGGGTTGGACCGGGGAGCTGTTTTTT. This gives the protein CASTSGQGWTGELFF.

This clone was seen once. The chain links TRBV5-4 to TRBJ2-5, with D perhaps matching TRBD1 (5 bases). The V end lost 0 bases, the J end lost 9 bases, and 12 bases lay between the germline ends. Germline V gives CDR1 SGHNT, CDR2 YYREEE (reference sequence). The CDR3 extends over 13 amino acids. The CDR3 loop is CASSLVPARAQYF. CDR3 DNA sequence: TGTGCCAGCAGCTTGGTACCGGCCAGGGCCCAGTACTTC. Based on the CDR3 plus reference TRBV5-4 and TRBJ2-5, the full variable domain is ETGVTQSPTHLIKTRGQQVTLRCSSQSGHNTVSWYQQALGQGPQFIFQYYREEENGRGNFPPRFSGLQFPNYSSELNVNALELDDSALYLCASSLVPARAQYFGPGTRLLVL.

The rearrangement joins TRBV5-1 to TRBJ2-7; 7 bases are a match to TRBD1. J gave up 3 bases and V 3 bases, and 9 bases lay outside the gene matches. CDR1 SGHRS and CDR2 YFSETQ come from the germline V gene. The CDR3 spans 15 residues. CDR3 sequence: CASSWTAGTVYEQYF. In nucleotides, the CDR3 is TGCGCCAGCAGCTGGACGGCCGGGACAGTCTACGAGCAGTACTTC.

The CDR3 sequence is CASSIRVGTAFNGETQYF. In DNA form, the CDR3 reads TGTGCCAGTAGTATCAGGGTGGGAACAGCCTTTAACGGGGAGACCCAGTACTTC. The V and J genes are TRBV19 and TRBJ2-5, with D tentatively TRBD1 (5 bases). The CDR3 is made up of 18 amino acids. Trimming removed 3 bases from V and 5 bases from J, with 25 bases in between. CDR1 LNHDA and CDR2 SQIVND come from the germline V gene (reference sequence).

This chain joins TRBV28 and TRBJ1-5; D unresolved. The V end was cut by 7 bases, the J end by 3 bases, with 16 bases between. CDR3 length equals 15 residues. Germline CDR1 reads MDHEN; CDR2 reads SYDVKM. CDR3 loop: CASTRVTAYNQPQHF. The CDR3 coding sequence is TGTGCCAGCACCCGGGTTACCGCCTACAATCAGCCCCAGCATTTT.

V and J are TRBV5-4 and TRBJ1-1; tentative D call: TRBD1 (6 bases). Trimming left V 3 bases short and J 3 bases short, with 9 bases between. Germline V lookup: CDR1 SGHNT, CDR2 YYREEE (reference sequence). This CDR3 has 13 residues. This CDR3 is CASSSGQDTEAFF. Written as DNA, the CDR3 is TGTGCCAGCAGCTCGGGACAAGACACTGAAGCTTTCTTT.

CDR3 sequence reads: CATSRDPSDYEQYF. CDR3 DNA: TGTGCCACCAGCAGAGATCCCTCGGACTACGAGCAGTACTTC. The chain is built from TRBV15 and TRBJ2-7; D is unresolved. The CDR3 runs 14 residues. CDR1 and CDR2 from the germline V gene are LNHNV and YYDKDF (reference sequence). The V end was cut by 0 bases, the J end by 3 bases, with 9 bases between.